Following are 2 T cell receptor beta chains from one sample sequenced in a study of blood T cells in healthy people across ages. A second roughly 7 to 12 cycle PCR used barcoded and J-beta primers. TCRdb itself ran the 5' RACE reads through MiXCR, one entry per CDR3 protein. The sample carries about 1,500,000 distinct CDR3 sequences, about 28% recorded once. Sequencing was performed on blood. The source of these receptors is a woman between 25 and 40 years old in good health.

This clonotype was recorded many times. This chain connects TRBV7-9 to TRBJ2-3; D unresolved. This CDR3 is built from 14 residues. Germline V lookup: CDR1 SEHNR, CDR2 FQNEAQ (reference sequence). Trimming shortened V by 2 bases and J by 2 bases, and 8 bases separated the two germline ends. CDR3: CASSLSLSTDTQYF. DNA for the CDR3: TGTGCCAGCAGCTTAAGTCTGTCCACAGATACGCAGTATTTT.

Points on this clonotype: Given a much more abundant clone one base away, this may be a read error. The chain uses TRBV12-3 or TRBV12-4 and TRBJ2-3; 7 bases are shared with TRBD2. The length of the CDR3 is 14 residues. CDR3 DNA sequence: TGTGCCAGCAGTTTTGGAGGGGAGGGAGATGCGCAGTATTTT. Protein product: CASSFGGEGDAQYF.